This is a list of T cell receptor beta chains from one sample in a study of post-analysis software for immune sequencing data. TCRdb redid the calling of the PCR reads with MiXCR, one entry per CDR3 protein. In the table there are around 260,000 distinct CDR3 sequences, roughly a third of which are singletons. The sample was blood. All receptors come from a girl between 10 and 17 years old with multiple sclerosis. Both conserved end residues are part of each CDR3. Fields, in order: V gene, CDR3 length, D gene, J gene, clone size, CDR3 protein, CDR3 DNA. The D gene is left open where the match is weak. Size tells how often a clone was seen (once, few, many) or the class of an expanded clone, and some rows leave it out.

TRBV29-1	13	NA	TRBJ1-2	many	CSVERTPNYGYTF	TGCAGCGTTGAAAGGACACCTAACTATGGCTACACCTTC
TRBV27	16	NA	TRBJ2-6	NA	CASSPRGGSGANVLTF	TGTGCCAGCAGTCCCCGAGGAGGGTCTGGGGCCAACGTCCTGACTTTC
TRBV7-2	13	NA	TRBJ2-3	many	CASSSNRLGTQYF	TGTGCCAGCAGCTCCAACCGACTAGGGACGCAGTATTTT
TRBV19	17	NA	TRBJ2-1	many	CASSGDQLIRSYNEQFF	TGTGCCAGTAGTGGGGATCAGTTGATCCGCTCCTACAATGAGCAGTTCTTC
TRBV7-9	17	TRBD1	TRBJ1-5	many	CASSATSGGLSNQPQHF	TGTGCCAGCAGCGCCACTTCAGGGGGCTTGAGCAATCAGCCCCAGCATTTT
TRBV5-1	13	TRBD2	TRBJ2-5	few	CASRTTSENEQYF	TGCGCCAGCAGGACGACTAGCGAGAATGAGCAGTACTTC
TRBV4-2	17	NA	TRBJ2-1	NA	CASSQDILGGPFNEQFF	TGTGCCAGCAGCCAAGATATCCTAGGAGGTCCCTTCAATGAGCAGTTCTTC
TRBV12-3/TRBV12-4	15	NA	TRBJ2-7	NA	CASTLGGTTRYEQYF	TGTGCCAGCACCCTAGGAGGGACGACTCGTTACGAGCAGTACTTC
TRBV5-6	20	NA	TRBJ1-4	many	CASSTKGRGHTVDLNEKLFF	TGTGCCAGCAGCACTAAGGGGAGGGGACACACGGTGGATCTAAATGAAAAACTGTTTTTT
TRBV7-2	14	TRBD1	TRBJ2-5	many	CASSSRQGEETQYF	TGTGCCAGCAGCTCCCGACAGGGCGAGGAGACCCAGTACTTC
TRBV28	13	NA	TRBJ1-1	NA	CASSFGWQGEAFF	TGTGCCAGCAGTTTCGGGTGGCAGGGGGAAGCTTTCTTT
TRBV5-6	16	NA	TRBJ2-1	NA	CASSLVVLSSYNEQFF	TGTGCCAGCAGCCTGGTCGTCCTGAGCTCCTACAATGAGCAGTTCTTC
TRBV7-2	12	NA	TRBJ2-1	NA	CASSLGWYEQFF	TGTGCCAGCAGCTTAGGGTGGTATGAGCAGTTCTTC
TRBV5-1	12	NA	TRBJ2-1	NA	CASSSGLFHQFF	TGCGCCAGCAGCTCAGGACTATTTCATCAGTTCTTC
TRBV18	13	NA	TRBJ1-2	NA	CASSPPEGYGYTF	TGTGCCAGCTCACCACCGGAAGGCTATGGCTACACCTTC
TRBV6-5	14	TRBD2	TRBJ2-2	few	CASRPRGGTGELFF	TGTGCCAGCAGACCCCGGGGGGGCACCGGGGAGCTGTTTTTT
TRBV13	14	NA	TRBJ2-5	NA	CASSAQPPGETQYF	TGTGCCAGCAGCGCTCAGCCTCCAGGGGAGACCCAGTACTTC
TRBV4-1	14	NA	TRBJ2-7	many	CASSYRDDSYEQYF	TGCGCCAGCAGCTACCGGGACGACTCCTACGAGCAGTACTTC
TRBV6-5	18	NA	TRBJ1-1	NA	CASSYGQGLGGGRTEAFF	TGTGCCAGCAGTTACGGCCAGGGGTTGGGGGGGGGTCGCACTGAAGCTTTCTTT
TRBV11-3	17	NA	TRBJ2-1	NA	CASSFWGLNRSEDEQFF	TGTGCCAGCAGCTTTTGGGGTCTGAACAGGAGTGAGGATGAGCAGTTCTTC
TRBV20-1	15	NA	TRBJ1-1	few	CSASAVGGRDTEAFF	TGCAGTGCTAGCGCAGTGGGAGGGCGGGACACTGAAGCTTTCTTT
TRBV28	17	NA	TRBJ1-5	NA	CASSPFILTMSNQPQHF	TGTGCCAGCAGTCCCTTTATTTTGACAATGAGCAATCAGCCCCAGCATTTT
TRBV3-1	13	NA	TRBJ2-3	many	CASSQDGTDTQYF	TGTGCCAGCAGCCAAGACGGCACAGATACGCAGTATTTT
TRBV14	13	NA	TRBJ2-7	NA	CASSHPPAYEQYF	TGTGCCAGCAGCCATCCCCCTGCCTACGAGCAGTACTTC
TRBV20-1	15	TRBD2	TRBJ2-3	many	CSASIAGAITDTQYF	TGCAGTGCTTCCATAGCGGGAGCCATCACAGATACGCAGTATTTT
TRBV3-1	13	NA	TRBJ2-1	many	CASSQVQGGEQFF	TGTGCCAGCAGCCAAGTTCAAGGTGGTGAGCAGTTCTTC
TRBV20-1	16	NA	TRBJ1-5	NA	CSAREGLAGPQETQHF	TGCAGTGCTAGAGAGGGACTAGCGGGACCCCAAGAGACCCAGCATTTT
TRBV6-6	16	NA	TRBJ2-5	many	CASSYPQGSGVGTQYF	TGTGCCAGCAGTTACCCCCAGGGGAGCGGGGTTGGGACCCAGTACTTC
TRBV10-3	14	TRBD2	TRBJ2-7	many	CATQPASGKHEQYF	TGTGCCACCCAGCCGGCTAGCGGGAAGCACGAGCAGTACTTC
TRBV7-9	12	NA	TRBJ2-7	NA	CASSPTYYEQYF	TGTGCCAGCAGCCCCACTTACTACGAGCAGTACTTC
TRBV20-1	16	TRBD1	TRBJ1-1	few	CSARDPRGTANTEAFF	TGCAGTGCTAGAGATCCGCGTGGGACAGCTAACACTGAAGCTTTCTTT
TRBV5-1	14	TRBD2	TRBJ2-3	NA	CASKAGGITDTQYF	TGCGCCAGTAAAGCGGGGGGGATCACAGATACGCAGTATTTT
TRBV4-1	14	NA	TRBJ2-5	NA	CASSQDNIWETQYF	TGCGCCAGCAGCCAAGATAACATTTGGGAGACCCAGTACTTC
TRBV5-6	13	NA	TRBJ1-1	many	CASSFGRDTEAFF	TGTGCCAGCAGCTTCGGGCGGGACACTGAAGCTTTCTTT
TRBV27	14	TRBD1	TRBJ1-1	many	CASSSLGQGDEAFF	TGTGCCAGCAGTTCATTAGGACAGGGGGATGAAGCTTTCTTT
TRBV3-1	15	TRBD1	TRBJ1-2	NA	CASSQGGQGRYGYTF	TGTGCCAGCAGCCAAGGAGGACAGGGACGCTATGGCTACACCTTC
TRBV12-3/TRBV12-4	14	NA	TRBJ1-1	many	CASSLGAYGFEAFF	TGTGCCAGCAGTTTAGGGGCCTACGGCTTTGAAGCTTTCTTT
TRBV6-6	12	NA	TRBJ1-2	many	CASTGEDYGYTF	TGTGCCAGCACGGGGGAGGACTATGGCTACACCTTC
TRBV29-1	14	TRBD2	TRBJ2-1	NA	CSVEDTSGSIEQFF	TGCAGCGTTGAAGATACTAGCGGGAGTATTGAGCAGTTCTTC
TRBV7-3	14	NA	TRBJ1-1	NA	CASSSGPGQGLAFF	TGTGCCAGCAGCTCCGGGCCAGGACAAGGGTTAGCTTTCTTT
TRBV24-1	15	NA	TRBJ2-5	many	CATSDPQGSGETQYF	TGTGCCACCAGTGATCCACAGGGATCTGGAGAGACCCAGTACTTC
TRBV7-3	13	NA	TRBJ2-2	few	CASSLIQAGELFF	TGTGCCAGCAGCTTAATCCAGGCCGGGGAGCTGTTTTTT
TRBV7-9	16	TRBD2	TRBJ2-5	many	CASSGTGTSGKETQYF	TGTGCCAGCAGCGGCACTGGGACTAGCGGAAAAGAGACCCAGTACTTC
TRBV3-1	13	NA	TRBJ1-1	few	CASSQQVLAEAFF	TGTGCCAGCAGCCAACAGGTATTGGCTGAAGCTTTCTTT